Each of the 16 T cell receptor beta chains below was sequenced from the same sample in a study of blood T cells in healthy people across ages. Combining a sample-barcoded 5' primer with a J-beta primer mix, a second PCR ran for roughly 7 to 12 cycles. MiXCR, run by TCRdb on the 5' RACE reads, gives a single entry per CDR3 protein. The table includes about 580,000 distinct CDR3 sequences, 40% to 55% detected once. What was sequenced was blood. These receptors were obtained from a man at least 80 years old in good health.

CDR3 in DNA: TGCAGTGCTCCCCGGAGGGACTACGAGCAGTACTTC. It translates to CSAPRRDYEQYF. The chain joins TRBV20-1 to TRBJ2-7, with D possibly TRBD2 on 6 matching bases. The CDR3 is made up of 12 amino acids. Germline values: CDR1 DFQATT, CDR2 SNEGSKA (reference sequence). V lost 5 bases and J lost 3, with 11 bases in between.

This chain uses TRBV5-1 with TRBJ2-3, with TRBD1 matching 7 bases. Germline CDR1 and CDR2: SGHRS and YFSETQ. CDR3 length: 15 amino acids. V trimming: 0 bases; J trimming: 6 bases; junction bases outside the gene matches: 7. In DNA, the CDR3 is TGCGCCAGCAGCTTGGACAGGGGAGTTGGGGATACGCAGTATTTT. Translating it yields CASSLDRGVGDTQYF.

The chain is built from TRBV5-1 and TRBJ1-2; 8 nucleotides match TRBD1. After removal of 4 bases from V and 6 bases from J, the junction contained 11 bases not matched to a gene. The CDR3 runs to 15 residues. Germline-derived CDR1 and CDR2 are SGHRS and YFSETQ. The CDR3 loop reads CASSIDRGVLDGYTF. In nucleotides, the CDR3 is TGCGCCAGCAGCATTGACAGGGGCGTCCTGGATGGCTACACCTTC.

V is TRBV5-5 and J is TRBJ1-4; D possibly corresponds to TRBD1 (6 bases). This CDR3 comprises 13 residues. With 4 bases removed from V and 7 bases from J, the gap between germline ends came to 11 bases. CDR1 is SGHKS, CDR2 YYEKEE, per germline (reference sequence). CDR3 sequence (DNA): TGTGCCAGCAGCCCTCGCAGGGGTGAAAAACTGTTTTTT. This gives the protein CASSPRRGEKLFF.

This clonotype was observed a few times. V is TRBV7-3 and J is TRBJ2-3; 8 positions match TRBD2. The germline V gene has CDR1 SGHTA and CDR2 FQGTGA. With 6 bases clipped from V and 3 bases from J, the junction kept 5 bases outside the gene matches. The CDR3 extends over 14 amino acids. The CDR3 region has the DNA TGTGCCAGCAGTCCGGGGGGGGAGACAGATACGCAGTATTTT. This codes for CASSPGGETDTQYF.

For this clonotype: At one boundary the junction diverges from the germline segment, which might be a read error. V usage is TRBV12-3 or TRBV12-4 and J usage is TRBJ2-7, with 8 bases that match TRBD2. CDR3 length: 13 amino acids. Here the CDR3 reads CAGSLRLAGEQYF. The CDR3 nucleotides read TGTGCCGGCAGTTTAAGGCTAGCGGGCGAGCAGTACTTC.

This clonotype came up a few times. The chain combines TRBV20-1 with TRBJ2-3; 10 positions agree with TRBD2. The CDR3 spans 14 residues. The V gene's germline CDR1 is DFQATT and CDR2 SNEGSKA (reference sequence). The J segment lost 1 base and the V segment lost 5 bases, leaving 3 bases of the junction unmatched. The CDR3 DNA follows: TGCAGTGCTGAGCGGGGGGGCGGCACAGATACGCAGTATTTT. Translation gives CSAERGGGTDTQYF.

This chain connects TRBV20-1 to TRBJ2-4; D call uncertain. The end of the DNA fits TRBJ2-7 better, so the J call may be wrong. The CDR3 loop spans 9 amino acids. Germline assignment: CDR1 DFQATT and CDR2 SNEGSKA (reference sequence). CDR3 DNA sequence: TGCAGTGGGGGTTACGAGCAGTACTTC. This sequence encodes CSGGYEQYF.

V usage is TRBV5-1 and J usage is TRBJ2-5; either TRBD1 or TRBD2 may fit D (5 bases each). CDR3 length equals 13 residues. Per the germline V gene, CDR1 is SGHRS and CDR2 is YFSETQ. Trimming cost V 0 bases and J 5 bases, with 8 bases left between them. CDR3 in amino acids: CASSLDWGETQYF. The DNA for the CDR3 is TGCGCCAGCAGCTTGGACTGGGGGGAGACCCAGTACTTC.

As to this clonotype: A much larger clone differs by one base, so this may be a read error. This sequence joins TRBV6-6 and TRBJ2-6; D is perhaps TRBD1 (6 bases). CDR1 MNHNY and CDR2 SVGAGI come from the germline V gene (reference sequence). This CDR3 contains 16 residues. This chain's CDR3 is CANSSTPGAGANVLTF. The CDR3 coding sequence is TGTGCCAACAGTTCCACCCCAGGGGCTGGGGCCAACGTCCTGACTTTC.

This clonotype was seen only a few times. The rearrangement joins TRBV7-9 to TRBJ2-7; tentatively, D is TRBD1 (8 bases). The assigned J gene may be wrong: the sequence end matches TRBJ2-5 better. The CDR3 is 14 residues long. CDR1 and CDR2 from the germline V gene are SEHNR and FQNEAQ (reference sequence). CDR3 DNA sequence: TGTGCCAGCAGCCCAACAGGGGGGGAAGAGACCCAGTACTTC. It encodes CASSPTGGEETQYF.

There are a few counts of this clonotype. The V and J genes are TRBV3-1 and TRBJ2-4; D is perhaps TRBD1 or TRBD2 (5 bases each). The CDR3 is 16 amino acids. Between the trimmed V and J ends, which lost 6 bases and 1 base, there was a span of 16 bases. Germline CDR1 and CDR2: LGHDT and YNNKEL (reference sequence). The CDR3 DNA reads as TGTGCCAGCAGTCCCGGGACGCATGGCGCCAAAAACATTCAGTACTTC. It codes for CASSPGTHGAKNIQYF.

The count of this clonotype is one. This rearrangement joins TRBV20-1 to TRBJ2-5; D call uncertain. Germline values: CDR1 DFQATT, CDR2 SNEGSKA (reference sequence). Trimming cost V 0 bases and J 11 bases, with 25 bases left between them. This CDR3 is 16 amino acids long. The chain's CDR3 is CSARDLGKDLYNEQYF. DNA of the CDR3: TGCAGTGCTAGAGATCTGGGGAAGGATCTCTACAATGAGCAGTACTTC.

This clonotype occurred a few times. The chain uses TRBV20-1 and TRBJ2-1; D not resolved. The CDR3 totals 13 residues. Germline V gene data show CDR1 as DFQATT and CDR2 as SNEGSKA (reference sequence). Trimming took 3 bases from V and 4 from J, leaving 10 bases between them. The chain's CDR3 is CSASRFGYNEQFF. DNA for the CDR3: TGCAGTGCTAGTCGCTTCGGATACAATGAGCAGTTCTTC.

The rearrangement joins TRBV7-9 to TRBJ2-1; no firm D call. V was clipped by 3 bases and J by 0 bases, with 9 bases between them. The CDR3 totals 15 residues. Germline CDR1 and CDR2: SEHNR and FQNEAQ (reference sequence). The CDR3 spells CASSLWQTSYNEQFF. CDR3 DNA: TGTGCCAGCAGCTTGTGGCAGACCTCCTACAATGAGCAGTTCTTC.

The J gene is TRBJ2-5, the V gene TRBV14, with D tentatively TRBD2 (5 bases). This CDR3 contains 13 residues. The germline V gene has CDR1 SGHDN and CDR2 FVKESK. The V end lost 3 bases, the J end lost 11 bases, and 16 bases lay between the germline ends. DNA of the CDR3: TGTGCCAGCAGCCAGAGACTAAAAGTTGAGCAGTACTTC. Protein product: CASSQRLKVEQYF.